The 32 T cell receptor beta chains in this list originate from one sample, sequenced in a study of shared clonotypes between healthy human individuals. Only in-frame clones appear in the TCRdb table, and some are missing; sequencing was by immunoSEQ multiplex PCR. The profile shows millions of clones, roughly 92% of them singletons. Sequencing was carried out using naive CD4+ T cells sorted from blood. Subset noted: CD45RA+ positively selected. These receptor sequences come from a man aged 18-30 years in good health.

V is TRBV27 and J is TRBJ1-6, with no clear D. Germline V lookup: CDR1 MNHEY, CDR2 SMNVEV (reference sequence). The germline V and J ends were trimmed by 1 base and 11 bases, with 15 bases remaining between them. There are 15 residues in the CDR3. The CDR3: CASSLWAVGGTPLHF. Here the CDR3 DNA reads TGTGCCAGCAGTTTATGGGCGGTCGGTGGGACACCCCTCCACTTT.

The chain joins TRBV6-1 to TRBJ2-5, with D hard to call. The J call could be wrong; TRBJ2-7 is a better fit for the DNA end. Germline CDR1 MNHNS, CDR2 SASEGT. The CDR3 is 11 residues long. CDR3 region: CASSDSYEQYF. The CDR3 DNA reads as TGTGCCAGCAGTGATTCCTACGAGCAGTACTTC.

This clone is a singleton in its sample. The J gene is TRBJ2-1, the V gene TRBV11-3; no clear D. The V and J ends lost 1 base and 0 bases respectively, with 19 bases between them. This CDR3 spans 19 amino acids. In germline, CDR1 is SGHNT, CDR2 YENEEA. The CDR3 is CASSLGVQKGESSYNEQFF. The CDR3 coding sequence is TGTGCCAGCAGCTTAGGGGTCCAGAAGGGTGAGAGCTCCTACAATGAGCAGTTCTTC.

The V and J genes are TRBV10-3 and TRBJ2-3; D is possibly TRBD2 (7 bases). The CDR3 is made up of 13 amino acids. Germline V gene sequence: CDR1 ENHRY, CDR2 SYGVKD. V gave up 11 bases and J gave up 2 bases, with 14 bases separating them. The CDR3 reads CAGGAGDTDTQYF. For the CDR3, the DNA is TGTGCCGGGGGGGCGGGGGACACAGATACGCAGTATTTT.

The CDR3 loop is CASSFSDGGTDTQYF. For the CDR3, the DNA is TGTGCCAGCAGCTTCTCGGATGGAGGCACAGATACGCAGTATTTT. The rearrangement uses TRBV11-2 and TRBJ2-3; no firm D call. V was clipped by 3 bases and J by 1 base, with 11 bases between them. Germline lookup yields CDR1 SGHAT and CDR2 FQNNGV. The CDR3 extends over 15 amino acids.

Points on this clone: Other nucleotide sequences in the sample specify the same CDR3. The chain recombines TRBV2 with TRBJ2-2; 9 bases match TRBD1. The CDR3 is made up of 15 amino acids. Germline CDR1 SNHLY, CDR2 FYNNEI. V was pared by 7 bases and J by 0 bases, with 3 bases of the junction left unmatched. CDR3 protein: CASTRTGANTGELFF. In DNA form, the CDR3 reads TGTGCCAGCACCCGGACAGGGGCGAACACCGGGGAGCTGTTTTTT.

This chain uses TRBV28 with TRBJ2-7; 10 nucleotides align to TRBD2. The germline V gene has CDR1 MDHEN and CDR2 SYDVKM. With 6 bases clipped from V and 2 bases from J, the junction kept 13 bases outside the gene matches. This CDR3 has 17 residues. For the CDR3, the DNA is TGTGCCAGCAGCCTACTCCTTAGACTAGCGGGCCCCTACGAGCAGTACTTC. This translates into CASSLLLRLAGPYEQYF.

V gene TRBV11-2 combines with J gene TRBJ1-2; possibly TRBD1 for D (5 bases). CDR1 and CDR2 (germline): SGHAT, FQNNGV. Trimming removed 3 bases at V and 7 bases at J, with 15 bases between. There are 14 residues in the CDR3. The CDR3 DNA follows: TGTGCCAGCAGCTTGGGGACGTCCCTGGCTGGCTACACCTTC. It yields the protein CASSLGTSLAGYTF.

Concerning this clone itself: The identical CDR3 is also encoded by other nucleotide sequences in the sample. The V and J genes are TRBV28 and TRBJ1-2; D uncertain. The CDR3 is 12 amino acids. CDR1 is MDHEN, CDR2 SYDVKM, per germline. Trimming shortened V by 3 bases and J by 0 bases, and 2 bases separated the two germline ends. This CDR3 reads CASSLANYGYTF. DNA of the CDR3: TGTGCCAGCAGTTTGGCTAACTATGGCTACACCTTC.

This clone came up a few times. The chain has TRBV6-6 and TRBJ1-4; TRBD1 aligns across 8 bases. Germline CDR1 MNHNY, CDR2 SVGAGI (reference sequence). The CDR3 is 13 residues long. V trimming: 6 bases; J trimming: 10 bases; junction bases outside the gene matches: 7. This chain's CDR3 is CASSPAGTGKLFF. The CDR3 bases are TGTGCCAGCAGCCCCGCCGGGACAGGAAAACTGTTTTTT.

V is TRBV2 and J is TRBJ2-7; the D gene is possibly TRBD1 (5 bases). There are 12 residues in the CDR3. The germline V gene encodes CDR1 SNHLY and CDR2 FYNNEI. The V gene lost 4 bases and the J gene lost 9 bases, with 13 bases spanning the gap. The CDR3 region has the DNA TGTGCCAGCAGTGCAACAGGCCCCGGGCAGTACTTC. Translated, it gives CASSATGPGQYF.

V gene TRBV6-1 combines with J gene TRBJ2-1; 7 bases fit TRBD2. The CDR3 is made up of 14 amino acids. Trimming took 8 bases from V and 1 from J; bases not matched to a gene: 5. The germline gives CDR1 MNHNS, CDR2 SASEGT. The CDR3 here is CASDGGWSYNEQFF. For the CDR3, the DNA is TGTGCCAGCGACGGGGGGTGGTCCTACAATGAGCAGTTCTTC.

The chain uses TRBV6-6 and TRBJ1-3, with TRBD1 matching 9 bases. The V and J ends lost 5 bases and 0 bases, in that order; junction bases with no gene match: 5. The length of the CDR3 is 16 residues. Looked up from germline, CDR1 is MNHNY and CDR2 is SVGAGI (reference sequence). The CDR3 loop reads CASSPPGQGSGNTIYF. The CDR3 DNA reads TGTGCCAGCAGTCCCCCGGGACAGGGCTCTGGAAACACCATATATTTT.

The rearrangement links TRBV2 to TRBJ2-3; no clear D gene. Germline V gene data show CDR1 as SNHLY and CDR2 as FYNNEI. V was pared by 8 bases and J by 5 bases, with 17 bases between. The CDR3 is 14 amino acids. CDR3 bases: TGTGCCAGCTCCTTGGGTCTTTGGGAAGATACGCAGTATTTT. This sequence encodes CASSLGLWEDTQYF.

The rearrangement links TRBV28 to TRBJ1-2, with 9 bases fitting TRBD1. J was trimmed by 6 bases and V by 5 bases; bases with no gene match: 10. The CDR3 totals 15 residues. The germline CDR1 and CDR2 sequences are MDHEN and SYDVKM. The CDR3 DNA reads as TGTGCCAGCAGTGCCGGACAGGGGATCAAGAATGGCTACACCTTC. This encodes CASSAGQGIKNGYTF.

The gene calls are TRBV10-1 and TRBJ1-4; 8 bases match TRBD1. This CDR3 is 16 amino acids long. CDR1 is WNHNN, CDR2 SYGVQD, per germline (reference sequence). Unmatched junction bases numbered 3, after V lost 3 bases and J lost 0 bases. This chain's CDR3 is CASSDRTGPTNEKLFF. CDR3 sequence (DNA): TGCGCCAGCAGTGATAGGACAGGGCCAACTAATGAAAAACTGTTTTTT.

The chain recombines TRBV10-2 with TRBJ2-1; 8 bases are shared with TRBD1. CDR1 WSHSY and CDR2 SAAADI come from the germline V gene. The length of the CDR3 is 14 residues. The V gene end was trimmed by 4 bases and the J gene end by 6 bases; junction bases not matched to a gene: 5. CDR3 residues: CASSAGTGSNEQFF. In nucleotides, the CDR3 is TGCGCCAGCAGTGCAGGGACAGGTAGCAATGAGCAGTTCTTC.

V and J are TRBV4-1 and TRBJ2-3; D might be TRBD1 (5 bases). Germline lookup yields CDR1 MGHRA and CDR2 YSYEKL. This CDR3 has 15 residues. Trimming took off 0 bases at V and 4 bases at J, with 11 bases between the two ends. CDR3 residues: CASSQESRAADTQYF. CDR3 sequence (DNA): TGCGCCAGCAGCCAAGAGTCCAGGGCGGCAGATACGCAGTATTTT.

The table lists this clone with a count of one. The chain carries TRBV5-5 and TRBJ2-7; D possibly corresponds to TRBD1 (6 bases). The CDR3 has 15 residues. Trimming cost V 4 bases and J 5 bases, with 19 bases left between them. CDR1 SGHKS and CDR2 YYEKEE come from the germline V gene (reference sequence). The CDR3 DNA reads TGTGCCAGCAGCATACAACAGGGAACGATAAACGAGCAGTACTTC. This codes for CASSIQQGTINEQYF. Full variable domain (rest looked up from reference TRBV5-5 and TRBJ2-7): DAGVTQSPTHLIKTRGQQVTLRCSPISGHKSVSWYQQVLGQGPQFIFQYYEKEERGRGNFPDRFSARQFPNYSSELNVNALLLGDSALYLCASSIQQGTINEQYFGPGTRLTVT.

The genes are TRBV6-5 and TRBJ2-7, with 7 positions matching TRBD2. This CDR3 comprises 15 residues. V lost 2 bases and J lost 0; bases outside the gene matches: 4. The V gene's germline CDR1 is MNHEY and CDR2 SVGAGI. The CDR3 bases are TGTGCCAGCAGTTACCGTGGGGGGGACTCCTACGAGCAGTACTTC. It translates to CASSYRGGDSYEQYF.

About this clone itself: Other DNA sequences of this sample code for an identical CDR3. The chain carries TRBV7-9 and TRBJ1-1, with unresolved D. CDR1 is SEHNR and CDR2 is FQNEAQ in the germline V gene (reference sequence). Trimming cost V 5 bases and J 1 base, with 8 bases left between them. This CDR3 comprises 13 residues. CDR3 residues: CASSRRENTEAFF. The CDR3 coding sequence is TGTGCCAGCAGCAGGAGGGAGAACACTGAAGCTTTCTTT. Full variable domain (remainder filled in from reference TRBV7-9 and TRBJ1-1): DTGVSQNPRHKITKRGQNVTFRCDPISEHNRLYWYRQTLGQGPEFLTYFQNEAQLEKSRLLSDRFSAERPKGSFSTLEIQRTEQGDSAMYLCASSRRENTEAFFGQGTRLTVV.

The V gene is TRBV4-1, the J gene TRBJ1-2; D not certain. The V gene lost 0 bases and the J gene lost 0 bases, with 8 bases spanning the gap. This CDR3 is 15 amino acids long. The germline CDR1 and CDR2 sequences are MGHRA and YSYEKL. The CDR3 loop reads CASSQEFSPNYGYTF. In DNA form, the CDR3 reads TGCGCCAGCAGCCAAGAGTTTAGTCCTAACTATGGCTACACCTTC.

CDR3 sequence (DNA): TGTGCCAGCAGCCGACTCGGACAGGGGGTCTCCTACGAGCAGTACTTC. It translates to CASSRLGQGVSYEQYF. The genes are TRBV7-2 and TRBJ2-7; 10 bases line up with TRBD1. V lost 5 bases and J lost 0; bases outside the gene matches: 7. The CDR3 is 16 residues long. Germline CDR1 and CDR2: SGHTA and FQGNSA.

J is TRBJ1-2 and V is TRBV7-2; D is ambiguous. The CDR3 length is 12 residues. V was pared by 0 bases and J by 2 bases, with 1 base between. Germline V gene lookup returns CDR1 SGHTA and CDR2 FQGNSA. The CDR3 loop is CASSLANYGYTF. DNA of the CDR3: TGTGCCAGCAGCTTAGCCAACTATGGCTACACCTTC. The variable domain in full, completed from reference TRBV7-2 and TRBJ1-2, reads GAGVSQSPSNKVTEKGKDVELRCDPISGHTALYWYRQSLGQGLEFLIYFQGNSAPDKSGLPSDRFSAERTGGSVSTLTIQRTQQEDSAVYLCASSLANYGYTFGSGTRLTVV.

The chain links TRBV5-6 to TRBJ2-2; D is ambiguous. The CDR3 is made up of 13 amino acids. Between the trimmed V and J ends, which lost 4 bases and 6 bases, there was a span of 10 bases. Germline lookup yields CDR1 SGHDT and CDR2 YYEEEE. The CDR3 spells CASSRYLPGELFF. In DNA, the CDR3 is TGTGCCAGCAGCCGTTATCTCCCCGGGGAGCTGTTTTTT. Full variable domain (remainder filled in from reference TRBV5-6 and TRBJ2-2): DAGVTQSPTHLIKTRGQQVTLRCSPKSGHDTVSWYQQALGQGPQFIFQYYEEEERQRGNFPDRFSGHQFPNYSSELNVNALLLGDSALYLCASSRYLPGELFFGEGSRLTVL.

The chain recombines TRBV4-3 with TRBJ2-4, with D possibly being TRBD2 (5 bases). V lost 0 bases, J lost 3 bases, and 9 bases lay in between. Looked up from germline, CDR1 is LGHNA and CDR2 is YSLEER. The CDR3 runs to 15 residues. CDR3: CASSQELGSKNIQYF. CDR3 nucleotides: TGCGCCAGCAGCCAAGAGCTTGGGAGCAAAAACATTCAGTACTTC.

The gene calls are TRBV5-4 and TRBJ2-1; 11 nucleotides match TRBD2. The CDR3 is 15 amino acids. Germline CDR1 SGHNT, CDR2 YYREEE (reference sequence). V lost 3 bases and J lost 3; bases outside the gene matches: 2. CDR3 protein: CASSSLAGDYNEQFF. In DNA, the CDR3 is TGTGCCAGCAGCTCACTAGCGGGGGACTACAATGAGCAGTTCTTC.

The chain links TRBV5-1 to TRBJ1-1, with 7 bases identical to TRBD1. From germline, CDR1 is SGHRS and CDR2 YFSETQ. The CDR3 spans 13 residues. The junction had 10 bases not matched to a gene; V was cut back by 4 bases and J by 10 bases. CDR3 bases: TGCGCCAGCAGCGCGTCCGGGACAGCCGTAGCTTTCTTT. As protein: CASSASGTAVAFF. Variable domain in full (rest from reference TRBV5-1 and TRBJ1-1): KAGVTQTPRYLIKTRGQQVTLSCSPISGHRSVSWYQQTPGQGLQFLFEYFSETQRNKGNFPGRFSGRQFSNSRSEMNVSTLELGDSALYLCASSASGTAVAFFGQGTRLTVV.

This clone showed up just once. The V gene is TRBV4-1, the J gene TRBJ2-5, with 9 bases identical to TRBD1. V lost 1 base to trimming and J lost 4 bases; unmatched junction nucleotides: 10. The CDR3 length is 17 residues. CDR1 and CDR2 (germline): MGHRA, YSYEKL. CDR3 sequence: CASSQGGGTGFGETQYF. CDR3 bases: TGCGCCAGCAGCCAAGGGGGAGGGACAGGGTTCGGAGAGACCCAGTACTTC.

The V and J genes are TRBV28 and TRBJ2-7; 8 bases are shared with TRBD1. V was clipped by 3 bases and J by 2 bases; unmatched bases: 3. Germline V CDR1 and CDR2: MDHEN, SYDVKM. This CDR3 comprises 14 residues. CDR3 nucleotides: TGTGCCAGCAGTTTTGGGGACAGGCCCTACGAGCAGTACTTC. Encoded protein: CASSFGDRPYEQYF.

The rearrangement uses TRBV15 and TRBJ1-1; 8 bases line up with TRBD1. Trimming removed 4 bases from V and 4 bases from J; junction bases left unmatched: 8. CDR1 is LNHNV and CDR2 is YYDKDF in the germline V gene (reference sequence). The CDR3 covers 15 residues. CDR3 residues: CATSTRETGVTEAFF. CDR3 DNA sequence: TGTGCCACCAGCACCCGGGAGACAGGGGTCACTGAAGCTTTCTTT.

This chain joins TRBV7-8 and TRBJ1-6; D may be TRBD1 (5 bases). Per the germline V gene, CDR1 is SGHVS and CDR2 is FQNEAQ. CDR3 length equals 18 residues. V dropped 0 bases and J dropped 4 bases, with 16 bases sitting between them. The CDR3 region has the DNA TGTGCCAGCAGCTTAGCGCGGGGGGTCCCAGAATATAATTCACCCCTCCACTTT. Residues: CASSLARGVPEYNSPLHF.